Here is one T cell receptor (beta chain) with its context. J gave up 1 base and V 4 bases, and 5 bases lay outside the gene matches. This CDR3 region has 15 residues. Germline V gene lookup returns CDR1 LGHDT and CDR2 YNNKEL (reference sequence). The data belong to a study of control samples from healthy donors and cancer patients. Sequencing used immunoSEQ multiplex PCR; TCRdb keeps in-frame clones, though not all of them. The repertoire has 75,000 to 95,000 clones, around nine tenths of them found once; the top ten carry about 4%. The sample consisted of blood. The chain joins TRBV3-1 (or the pseudogene TRBV3-2) to TRBJ1-1, with 8 bases fitting TRBD1. This TCR was recovered from a woman aged 18-29 years in good health. The CDR3, as DNA: TGTGCCAGCAGCCTTACCGGGACAGGGAACACTGAAGCTTTCTTT. It codes for CASSLTGTGNTEAFF.